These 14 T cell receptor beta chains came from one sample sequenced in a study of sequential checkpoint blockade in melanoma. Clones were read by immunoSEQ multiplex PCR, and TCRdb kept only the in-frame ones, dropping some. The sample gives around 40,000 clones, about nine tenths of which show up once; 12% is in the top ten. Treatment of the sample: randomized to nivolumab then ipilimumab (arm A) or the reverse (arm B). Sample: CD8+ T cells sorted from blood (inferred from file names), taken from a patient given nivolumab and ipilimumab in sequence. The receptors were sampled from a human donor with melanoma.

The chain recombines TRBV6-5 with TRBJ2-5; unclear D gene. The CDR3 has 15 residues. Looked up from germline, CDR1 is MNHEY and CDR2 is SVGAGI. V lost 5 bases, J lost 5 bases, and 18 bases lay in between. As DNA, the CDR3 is TGTGCCAGCAGTAAGCTCGGAGCCCCTTCGGAGACCCAGTACTTC. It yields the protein CASSKLGAPSETQYF.

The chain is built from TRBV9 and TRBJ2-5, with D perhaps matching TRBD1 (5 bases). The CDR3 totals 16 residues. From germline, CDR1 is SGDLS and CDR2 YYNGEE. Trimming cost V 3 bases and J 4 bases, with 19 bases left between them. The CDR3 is CASSANRDRYGETQYF. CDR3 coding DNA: TGTGCCAGCAGCGCAAACCGAGACAGATATGGAGAGACCCAGTACTTC.

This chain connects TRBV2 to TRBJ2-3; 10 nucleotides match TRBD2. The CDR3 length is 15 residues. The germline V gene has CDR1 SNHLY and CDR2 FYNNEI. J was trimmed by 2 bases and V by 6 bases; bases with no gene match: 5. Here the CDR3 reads CASSGTSDLTDTQYF. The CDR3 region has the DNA TGTGCCAGCAGCGGGACTAGCGATCTCACAGATACGCAGTATTTT.

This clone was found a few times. CDR3 sequence reads: CASSHGAANEQFF. The DNA of the CDR3 is TGCGCCAGCAGCCACGGAGCGGCCAATGAGCAGTTCTTC. The chain combines TRBV4-1 with TRBJ2-1, with a weak D call TRBD2 (5 bases). The CDR3 is made up of 13 amino acids. From germline, CDR1 is MGHRA and CDR2 YSYEKL. V was trimmed by 3 bases and J by 6 bases, leaving 9 bases between them.

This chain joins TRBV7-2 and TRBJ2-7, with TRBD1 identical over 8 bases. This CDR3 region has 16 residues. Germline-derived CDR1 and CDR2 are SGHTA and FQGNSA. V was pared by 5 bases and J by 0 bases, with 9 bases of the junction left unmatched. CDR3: CASSITGGSRSYEQYF. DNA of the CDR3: TGTGCCAGCAGCATTACAGGGGGTTCTCGCTCCTACGAGCAGTACTTC.

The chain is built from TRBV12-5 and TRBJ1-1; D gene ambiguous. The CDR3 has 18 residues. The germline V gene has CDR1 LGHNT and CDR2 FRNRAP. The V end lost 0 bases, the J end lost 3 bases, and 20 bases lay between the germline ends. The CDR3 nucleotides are TGTGCTAGTGGTTTGGTACGGTTCGGCAGGTCGAGGGACACTGAAGCTTTCTTT. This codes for CASGLVRFGRSRDTEAFF.

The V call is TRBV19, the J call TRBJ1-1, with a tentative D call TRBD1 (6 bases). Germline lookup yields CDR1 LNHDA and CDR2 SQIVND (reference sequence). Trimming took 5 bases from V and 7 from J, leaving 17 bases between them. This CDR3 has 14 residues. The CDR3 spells CASSRQGLVDEAFF. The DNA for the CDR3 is TGTGCCAGTAGTCGTCAGGGGCTCGTCGATGAAGCTTTCTTT.

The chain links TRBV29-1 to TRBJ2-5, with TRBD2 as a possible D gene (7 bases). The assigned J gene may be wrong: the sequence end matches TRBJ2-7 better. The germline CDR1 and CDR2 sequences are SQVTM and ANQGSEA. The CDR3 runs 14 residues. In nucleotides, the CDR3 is TGCAGCGTCCTAGGGGGGGTCACTTCTGGCGAGCAGTACTTC. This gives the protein CSVLGGVTSGEQYF.

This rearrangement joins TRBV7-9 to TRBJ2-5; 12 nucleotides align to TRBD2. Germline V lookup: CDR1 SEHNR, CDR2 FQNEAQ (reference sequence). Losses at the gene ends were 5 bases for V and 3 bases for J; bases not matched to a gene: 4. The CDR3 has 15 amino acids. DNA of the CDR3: TGTGCCAGCAGCAACCGACTAGCGGGAGAAGAGACCCAGTACTTC. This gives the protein CASSNRLAGEETQYF.

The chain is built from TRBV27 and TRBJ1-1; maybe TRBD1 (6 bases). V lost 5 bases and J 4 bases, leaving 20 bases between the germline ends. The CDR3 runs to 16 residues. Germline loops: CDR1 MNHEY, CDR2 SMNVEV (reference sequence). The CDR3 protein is CASSPLNGGSVTEAFF. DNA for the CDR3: TGTGCCAGCAGTCCCCTGAATGGGGGCTCCGTCACTGAAGCTTTCTTT.

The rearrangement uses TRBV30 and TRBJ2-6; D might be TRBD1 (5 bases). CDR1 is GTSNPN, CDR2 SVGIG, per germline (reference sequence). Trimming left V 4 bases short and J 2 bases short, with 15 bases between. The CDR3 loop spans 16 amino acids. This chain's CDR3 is CAWTETGLTGANVLTF. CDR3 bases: TGTGCCTGGACCGAAACAGGATTAACTGGGGCCAACGTCCTGACTTTC.

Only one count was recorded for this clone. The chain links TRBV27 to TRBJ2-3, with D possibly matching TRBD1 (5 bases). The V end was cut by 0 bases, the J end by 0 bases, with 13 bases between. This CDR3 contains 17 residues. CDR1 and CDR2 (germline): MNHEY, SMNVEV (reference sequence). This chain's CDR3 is CASSLSSWGKSTDTQYF. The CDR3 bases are TGTGCCAGCAGTTTATCAAGCTGGGGCAAGAGCACAGATACGCAGTATTTT.

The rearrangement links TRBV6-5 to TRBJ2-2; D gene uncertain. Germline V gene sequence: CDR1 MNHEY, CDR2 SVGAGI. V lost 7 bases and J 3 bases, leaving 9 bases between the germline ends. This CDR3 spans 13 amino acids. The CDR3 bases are TGTGCCAGCACCATGTCCCACACCGGGGAGCTGTTTTTT. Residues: CASTMSHTGELFF.

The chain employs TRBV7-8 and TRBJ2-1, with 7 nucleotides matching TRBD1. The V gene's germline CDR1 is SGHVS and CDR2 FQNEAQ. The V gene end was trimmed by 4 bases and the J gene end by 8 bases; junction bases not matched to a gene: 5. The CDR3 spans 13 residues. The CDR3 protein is CASSWYRGHEQFF. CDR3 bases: TGTGCCAGCAGCTGGTACAGGGGTCATGAGCAGTTCTTC. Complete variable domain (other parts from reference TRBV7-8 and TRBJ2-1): GAGVSQSPRYKVAKRGQDVALRCDPISGHVSLFWYQQALGQGPEFLTYFQNEAQLDKSGLPSDRFFAERPEGSVSTLKIQRTQQEDSAVYLCASSWYRGHEQFFGPGTRLTVL.